The clone carrying this TCR beta chain was detected only a few times. V was pared by 3 bases and J by 5 bases, with 13 bases between. Germline V gene lookup returns CDR1 MNHEY and CDR2 SMNVEV (reference sequence). This CDR3 region has 14 residues. Reverse transcription of about 0.5 to 1 ug RNA used random hexamers. TCRdb reprocessed the immunoSEQ multiplex PCR reads via MiXCR and lists one record per CDR3 protein. Of 95,000 to 150,000 distinct CDR3 sequences in the sample, about 94% were seen once. This sample was taken from a study of CD8 T cells in Susac syndrome. Patients with Susac syndrome met diagnostic criteria that were recently defined for definite or probable disease.

This chain joins TRBV27 and TRBJ1-2; D unclear. Sequenced sample: CD8+ T cells from PBMCs. The receptor was derived from a human donor with Susac syndrome. DNA of the CDR3: TGTGCCAGCAGTTTTACCGGGTCGTCATATGGCTACACCTTC. Protein sequence: CASSFTGSSYGYTF.